This TCR beta chain derives from a study of blood T cells in healthy people across ages. Study-level results: The study could not conclusively compare naive and antigen-experienced cells, given its unsorted PBMCs.

This clonotype was recorded a few times. What it binds is unknown. Alongside a J-beta primer mix, a sample-barcoded 5' primer served in a second PCR lasting 7 to 11 cycles. Each cDNA molecule carried a tag from a template-switch adaptor that contained 12 random nucleotides. MiXCR, run by TCRdb on the 5' RACE reads, gives a single entry per CDR3 protein. The profile shows approximately 830,000 distinct CDR3 sequences, under 80% of them singletons. This CDR3 region has 15 residues. V lost 4 bases and J lost 4, with 13 bases in between. Germline loops: CDR1 KGHSH, CDR2 LQKENI. Per sample, at least 6 micrograms of total RNA were extracted.

What was sequenced was blood. This receptor was obtained from a man between 25 and 39 years old in good health. The chain uses TRBV18 and TRBJ2-2; TRBD1 is a possible D gene (6 bases). The CDR3 DNA reads TGTGCCAGCTCACGTGACAGGATGGGCACCGGGGAGCTGTTTTTT. It encodes CASSRDRMGTGELFF.